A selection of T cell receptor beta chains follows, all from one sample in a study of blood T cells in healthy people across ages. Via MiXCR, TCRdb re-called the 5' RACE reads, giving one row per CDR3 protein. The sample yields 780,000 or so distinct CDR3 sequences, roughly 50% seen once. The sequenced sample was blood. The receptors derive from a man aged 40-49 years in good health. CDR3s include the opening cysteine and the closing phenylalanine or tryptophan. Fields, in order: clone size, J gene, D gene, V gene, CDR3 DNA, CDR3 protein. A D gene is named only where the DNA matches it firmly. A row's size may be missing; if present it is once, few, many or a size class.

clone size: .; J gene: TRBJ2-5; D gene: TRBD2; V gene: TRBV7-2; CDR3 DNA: TGTGCCAGCAGCTTTGCGGGAGGCTGGGAGCAGTACTTC; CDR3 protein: CASSFAGGWEQYF
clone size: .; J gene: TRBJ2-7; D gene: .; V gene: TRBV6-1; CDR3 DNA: TGTGCCAGCAGTCGGGTCAGGGGACCCTTTTCGGGCGAGCAGTACTTC; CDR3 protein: CASSRVRGPFSGEQYF
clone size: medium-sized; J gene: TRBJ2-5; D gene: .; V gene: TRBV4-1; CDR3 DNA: TGCGCCAGCAGCCAAGCGGGGGATGAGACCCAGTACTTC; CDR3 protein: CASSQAGDETQYF
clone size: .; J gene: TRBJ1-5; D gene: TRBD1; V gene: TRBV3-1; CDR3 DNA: TGTGCCGGCAGCCAAGACAGGGTCCATGGCCAGCCCCAGCATTTT; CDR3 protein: CAGSQDRVHGQPQHF
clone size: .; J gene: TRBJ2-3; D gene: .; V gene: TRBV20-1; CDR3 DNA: TGCAGTGCTAGAGTTGGGGGTACTAGCACAGATACGCAGTATTTT; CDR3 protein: CSARVGGTSTDTQYF
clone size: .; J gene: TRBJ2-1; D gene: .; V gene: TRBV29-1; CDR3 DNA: TGCAGCGTTGAAGAGTCTGATGGGGTTGAGCAGTTCTTC; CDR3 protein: CSVEESDGVEQFF
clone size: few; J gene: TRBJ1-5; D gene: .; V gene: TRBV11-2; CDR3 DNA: TGTGCCAGCAGCTTAGCAGGGAAGCACCAGCCCCAGCATTTT; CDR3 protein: CASSLAGKHQPQHF
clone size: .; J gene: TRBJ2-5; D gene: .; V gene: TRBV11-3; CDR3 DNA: TGTGCCAGCAGAAAGGGGGGAGGGACAGAGACCCAGTACTTC; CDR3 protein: CASRKGGGTETQYF
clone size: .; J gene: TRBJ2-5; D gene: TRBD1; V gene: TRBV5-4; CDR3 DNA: TGTGCCAGTGGGGGGACAGGAGGGGAGACCCAGTACTTC; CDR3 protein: CASGGTGGETQYF
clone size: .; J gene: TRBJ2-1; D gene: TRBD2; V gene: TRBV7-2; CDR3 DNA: TGTGCCAGCAGCACCATAGCGGGGGACTCCTACGAGCAGTTCTTC; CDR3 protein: CASSTIAGDSYEQFF
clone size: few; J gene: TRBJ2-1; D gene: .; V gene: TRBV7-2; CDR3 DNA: TGTGCCAGCAGCTTATCCGGGAAGGGAGAGAATGAGCAGTTCTTC; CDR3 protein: CASSLSGKGENEQFF
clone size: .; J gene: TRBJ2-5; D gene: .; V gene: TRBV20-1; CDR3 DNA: TGCAGTGCTCGCTATCGGGGTGTTGAGACCCAGTACTTC; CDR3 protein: CSARYRGVETQYF
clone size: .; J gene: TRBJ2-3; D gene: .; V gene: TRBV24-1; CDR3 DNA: TGTGCCACCAGTGAATACGGGACAGATACGCAGTATTTT; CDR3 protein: CATSEYGTDTQYF
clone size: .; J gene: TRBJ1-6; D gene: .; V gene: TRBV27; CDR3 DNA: TGTGCCAGCAGTTTCGGAAGGAATTCACCCCTCCACTTT; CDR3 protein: CASSFGRNSPLHF
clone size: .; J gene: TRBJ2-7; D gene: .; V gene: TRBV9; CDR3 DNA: TGTGCCAGCAGCGTAAGCACGGGGGAGGCCTACGAGCAGTACTTC; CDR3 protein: CASSVSTGEAYEQYF
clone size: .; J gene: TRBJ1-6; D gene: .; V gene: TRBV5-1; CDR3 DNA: TGCGCCAGCAGCTTGGCCGGGACCGGGGTCGTGCCCGATTCACCCCTCCACTTT; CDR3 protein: CASSLAGTGVVPDSPLHF
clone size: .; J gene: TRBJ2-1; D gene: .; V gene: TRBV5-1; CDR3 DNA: TGCGCCAGCAGCTTGGCCCTAGGGTCCAGTGAGCAGTTCTTC; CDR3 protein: CASSLALGSSEQFF